One sample yielded the 6 T cell receptor beta chains listed below, sequenced in a study of T cell responses to AZD1222 COVID-19 vaccine. The protocol was immunoSEQ multiplex PCR, while the TCRdb copy is restricted to in-frame clones and leaves out a portion. The table lists about 140,000 clones, 90% to 95% of them singletons. Sequenced here: peripheral blood, sampled 28 days after the second AZD1222 dose. These receptors all stem from an adult who received the AZD1222 COVID-19 vaccine.

The chain employs TRBV30 and TRBJ2-3; D perhaps matches TRBD2 (6 bases). V was shortened by 2 bases and J by 8 bases, with 20 bases between the two germline ends. Germline assignment: CDR1 GTSNPN and CDR2 SVGIG (reference sequence). CDR3 length equals 15 residues. The CDR3 reads CAWSLFKGRLGTQYF. For the CDR3, the DNA is TGTGCCTGGAGTCTTTTCAAGGGGAGGTTAGGTACGCAGTATTTT. Supplemented by reference TRBV30 and TRBJ2-3, the full variable domain reads SQTIHQWPATLVQPVGSPLSLECTVEGTSNPNLYWYRQAAGRGLQLLFYSVGIGQISSEVPQNLSASRPQDRQFILSSKKLLLSDSGFYLCAWSLFKGRLGTQYFGPGTRLTVL.

This chain joins TRBV11-1 and TRBJ1-6; possible D gene TRBD1, 5 bases. Germline V gene lookup returns CDR1 SGHAT and CDR2 FQDESV (reference sequence). CDR3 length: 15 residues. Trimming removed 2 bases at V and 7 bases at J, with 12 bases between. The chain's CDR3 is CASSLIWGRNSPLHF. The CDR3 region has the DNA TGTGCCAGCAGCTTAATTTGGGGCAGAAATTCACCCCTCCACTTT.

This chain joins TRBV7-2 and TRBJ1-1, with 10 bases lining up with TRBD1. This CDR3 region has 15 residues. CDR1 is SGHTA, CDR2 FQGNSA, per germline. With 5 bases clipped from V and 5 bases from J, the junction kept 8 bases outside the gene matches. The CDR3 loop reads CASSTGTGVRTEAFF. The CDR3, as DNA: TGTGCCAGCAGCACCGGGACAGGGGTACGGACTGAAGCTTTCTTT.

The CDR3 reads CASRLGLAAGELFF. The CDR3 DNA is TGTGCCAGCAGGCTGGGACTAGCGGCCGGGGAGCTGTTTTTT. The chain joins TRBV2 to TRBJ2-2, with 11 bases lining up with TRBD2. The CDR3 is 14 amino acids. Germline CDR1 SNHLY, CDR2 FYNNEI. V trimming: 6 bases; J trimming: 6 bases; junction bases outside the gene matches: 3. The full variable domain, completed using reference TRBV2 and TRBJ2-2, is EPEVTQTPSHQVTQMGQEVILRCVPISNHLYFYWYRQILGQKVEFLVSFYNNEISEKSEIFDDQFSVERPDGSNFTLKIRSTKLEDSAMYFCASRLGLAAGELFFGEGSRLTVL.

V gene TRBV6-6 combines with J gene TRBJ2-7, with D unclear. This CDR3 has 12 amino acids. Trimming pared 6 bases from V and 5 bases from J, leaving 11 bases between. Germline V gene lookup returns CDR1 MNHNY and CDR2 SVGAGI (reference sequence). This CDR3 is CASSLNSNEQYF. Written as DNA, the CDR3 is TGTGCCAGCAGCTTAAACTCTAACGAGCAGTACTTC.

The J gene is TRBJ2-1, the V gene TRBV5-4, with 9 bases aligning to TRBD2. CDR1 SGHNT and CDR2 YYREEE come from the germline V gene (reference sequence). The CDR3 has 13 residues. Germline trimming cut 2 bases from V and 10 bases from J; bases unmatched to any gene: 4. The CDR3, as DNA: TGTGCCAGCAGCTTAGCGGGGGGCTGGGAGCAGTTCTTC. Its translation is CASSLAGGWEQFF.